Each of the 27 T cell receptor beta chains below was sequenced from the same sample in a study of shared clonotypes between healthy human individuals. Sequencing used immunoSEQ multiplex PCR; TCRdb keeps in-frame clones, though not all of them. The sample consists of roughly 1,000,000 clones, approximately 80% of them appearing once. Sequencing was done on a sample of memory CD4+ T cells from PBMCs. Subset described: CD45RA-negative fraction. These receptors all stem from a man between 18 and 35 years old in good health. Some clones in this sample may be carry-over from other donors' samples.

This clone was picked up one time. The chain recombines TRBV18 with TRBJ1-5, with D unresolved. The CDR3 covers 14 residues. The germline CDR1 and CDR2 sequences are KGHSH and LQKENI. Trimming cost V 5 bases and J 4 bases, with 12 bases left between them. CDR3 DNA: TGTGCCAGCTCATCAGAGCGAATTAATCAGCCCCAGCATTTT. It specifies CASSSERINQPQHF.

Of note for this clone: Being one base from a much bigger clone, this may be a read error. V and J are TRBV7-8 and TRBJ1-5, with TRBD1 matching over 8 bases. CDR1 SGHVS and CDR2 FQNEAQ come from the germline V gene. Trimming at V came to 5 bases and at J to 6 bases, leaving 9 bases not matched to a gene. The CDR3 contains 15 residues. This CDR3 reads CASSTQGVNGQPQHF. For the CDR3, the DNA is TGTGCCAGCAGCACACAGGGGGTGAATGGTCAGCCCCAGCATTTT.

The V call is TRBV27, the J call TRBJ2-5; TRBD2 matches at 13 bases. This CDR3 has 20 amino acids. The V and J ends lost 2 bases and 1 base, in that order; junction bases with no gene match: 13. Germline CDR1 MNHEY, CDR2 SMNVEV (reference sequence). CDR3 region: CASSLSGTSGTLRAQETQYF. CDR3 nucleotide sequence: TGTGCCAGCAGTTTAAGCGGGACTAGCGGGACCTTACGCGCCCAAGAGACCCAGTACTTC.

The chain has TRBV5-4 and TRBJ2-3, with a possible D match to TRBD1 (6 bases). This CDR3 is 16 amino acids long. The germline V and J ends were trimmed by 4 bases and 5 bases, with 20 bases remaining between them. In germline, CDR1 is SGHNT, CDR2 YYREEE (reference sequence). Here the CDR3 reads CASSREMNRAGDTQYF. DNA for the CDR3: TGTGCCAGCAGCAGGGAGATGAACAGGGCGGGAGATACGCAGTATTTT.

The chain couples TRBV2 to TRBJ1-2, with 9 bases that match TRBD1. Trimming cost V 6 bases and J 4 bases; bases outside gene matches: 6. Germline V gene data show CDR1 as SNHLY and CDR2 as FYNNEI. CDR3 length: 14 residues. This chain's CDR3 is CASSGQGIFYGYTF. The CDR3 DNA follows: TGTGCCAGCAGCGGACAGGGGATTTTCTATGGCTACACCTTC.

The J gene is TRBJ2-3, the V gene TRBV7-3; D gene uncertain. Per germline, CDR1 SGHTA and CDR2 FQGTGA. Between the trimmed V and J ends, which lost 3 bases and 4 bases, there was a span of 11 bases. The CDR3 has 14 residues. CDR3 protein: CASSLRPRADTQYF. The CDR3 region has the DNA TGTGCCAGCAGCTTGAGGCCCCGGGCAGATACGCAGTATTTT.

J is TRBJ2-7 and V is TRBV19, with D unresolved. Germline loops: CDR1 LNHDA, CDR2 SQIVND (reference sequence). The length of the CDR3 is 13 residues. Trimming cost V 4 bases and J 3 bases, with 10 bases left between them. CDR3 in amino acids: CASSTVPSYEQYF. The CDR3 bases are TGTGCCAGTAGTACCGTCCCCAGCTACGAGCAGTACTTC.

The chain is built from TRBV5-6 and TRBJ1-3; a weak D match, TRBD1 (6 bases). V was pared by 2 bases and J by 0 bases, with 15 bases between. In germline, CDR1 is SGHDT, CDR2 YYEEEE. CDR3 length: 17 amino acids. The CDR3 protein is CASSFLRGGISGNTIYF. CDR3 sequence (DNA): TGTGCCAGCAGCTTTTTACGGGGGGGCATCTCTGGAAACACCATATATTTT.

This clone was seen a few times. The sample contains more than one DNA sequence encoding this CDR3. The CDR3 here is CASSGLGSSYNEQFF. The CDR3, as DNA: TGTGCCAGCAGCGGCCTAGGGTCCTCCTACAATGAGCAGTTCTTC. The chain couples TRBV9 to TRBJ2-1; no clear D. V shed 3 bases and J shed 0 bases, with 10 bases lying between them. Per the germline V gene, CDR1 is SGDLS and CDR2 is YYNGEE. This CDR3 spans 15 amino acids.

This chain connects TRBV18 to TRBJ1-2, with D possibly TRBD1 on 5 matching bases. Germline CDR1 reads KGHSH; CDR2 reads LQKENI. Trimming took off 1 base at V and 8 bases at J, with 17 bases between the two ends. This CDR3 has 15 residues. The CDR3 region has the DNA TGTGCCAGCTCACCACGAAGGACACGGGAAAGGGGCTACACCTTC. Translated: CASSPRRTRERGYTF.

This chain uses TRBV10-3 with TRBJ1-1; 9 bases align to TRBD1. The V segment lost 6 bases and the J segment 3 bases; nucleotides outside the gene matches: 5. The CDR3 contains 14 residues. Germline V gene data show CDR1 as ENHRY and CDR2 as SYGVKD. The chain's CDR3 is CAISGRQGDTEAFF. For the CDR3, the DNA is TGTGCCATCAGCGGGCGACAGGGGGACACTGAAGCTTTCTTT.

This clone was seen just once. V is TRBV14 and J is TRBJ2-7, with TRBD2 matching over 7 bases. Trimming took 5 bases from V and 5 from J; bases not matched to a gene: 6. The CDR3 has 13 amino acids. Germline V CDR1 and CDR2: SGHDN, FVKESK. The CDR3 DNA reads as TGTGCCAGCAGCGTTCGACTAGCAGACGAGCAGTACTTC. Encoded protein: CASSVRLADEQYF.

The rearrangement links TRBV5-1 to TRBJ2-5; 8 bases agree with TRBD1. CDR1 is SGHRS, CDR2 YFSETQ, per germline. After removal of 2 bases from V and 5 bases from J, the junction contained 11 bases not matched to a gene. The CDR3 totals 16 residues. The CDR3 DNA sequence: TGCGCCAGCAGCTTAAAGACAGGGGCCGGCCAGGAGACCCAGTACTTC. Translating gives CASSLKTGAGQETQYF.

The V call is TRBV7-2, the J call TRBJ2-1; 11 bases map to TRBD2. Trimming cost V 5 bases and J 7 bases; bases outside gene matches: 7. The CDR3 is 15 amino acids. Germline V lookup: CDR1 SGHTA, CDR2 FQGNSA. CDR3: CASSPRGLAENEQFF. CDR3 coding DNA: TGTGCCAGCAGCCCTAGGGGACTAGCGGAAAATGAGCAGTTCTTC. Supplemented by reference TRBV7-2 and TRBJ2-1, the full variable domain reads GAGVSQSPSNKVTEKGKDVELRCDPISGHTALYWYRQSLGQGLEFLIYFQGNSAPDKSGLPSDRFSAERTGGSVSTLTIQRTQQEDSAVYLCASSPRGLAENEQFFGPGTRLTVL.

The CDR3 region is CASSPTSGSRTGELFF. The CDR3 region has the DNA TGCGCCAGCAGCCCGACTAGCGGGAGTCGTACCGGGGAGCTGTTTTTT. The chain employs TRBV4-1 and TRBJ2-2; 12 positions match TRBD2. The CDR3 covers 16 residues. V shed 4 bases, J shed 5 bases, and the junction held 5 bases outside the gene matches. Germline lookup yields CDR1 MGHRA and CDR2 YSYEKL.

The chain joins TRBV5-5 to TRBJ2-7; 11 bases match TRBD2. Trimming took 4 bases from V and 6 from J; bases not matched to a gene: 12. This CDR3 is built from 16 residues. The germline CDR1 and CDR2 sequences are SGHKS and YYEKEE (reference sequence). CDR3 sequence reads: CASSPTSGIVVGEQYF. The DNA of the CDR3 is TGTGCCAGCAGCCCGACTAGCGGGATCGTGGTTGGCGAGCAGTACTTC.

This chain uses TRBV5-1 with TRBJ2-1, with 7 bases aligning to TRBD2. Trimming took 4 bases from V and 4 from J; bases not matched to a gene: 8. The CDR3 length is 15 residues. Per the germline V gene, CDR1 is SGHRS and CDR2 is YFSETQ. CDR3 in amino acids: CASSPWGGEYNEQFF. CDR3 DNA: TGCGCCAGCAGCCCTTGGGGGGGAGAGTACAATGAGCAGTTCTTC.

The chain recombines TRBV5-4 with TRBJ2-7; no clear D gene. The CDR3 runs 17 residues. Deletions cut 0 bases from V and 0 bases from J, with 16 bases between. Germline CDR1 reads SGHNT; CDR2 reads YYREEE (reference sequence). CDR3 bases: TGTGCCAGCAGCTTGGGGGGTGGGCCTCTAAGCTCCTACGAGCAGTACTTC. As protein: CASSLGGGPLSSYEQYF.

The gene calls are TRBV5-1 and TRBJ2-7, with TRBD2 matching over 8 bases. Germline V gene data show CDR1 as SGHRS and CDR2 as YFSETQ. The V segment lost 2 bases and the J segment 6 bases; nucleotides outside the gene matches: 13. This CDR3 has 16 residues. The CDR3 DNA reads TGCGCCAGCAGCTTCACGGTCGGGTCGGGAGGGGGCGAGCAGTACTTC. This encodes CASSFTVGSGGGEQYF.

The gene calls are TRBV7-3 and TRBJ2-5; no definite D call. CDR3 length: 13 residues. Germline loops: CDR1 SGHTA, CDR2 FQGTGA. The germline V and J ends were trimmed by 4 bases and 5 bases, with 11 bases remaining between them. CDR3 coding DNA: TGTGCCAGCAGCTACTCTCCCCAGGAGACCCAGTACTTC. Amino acids: CASSYSPQETQYF.

The V and J genes are TRBV28 and TRBJ1-3, with unresolved D. This CDR3 is built from 15 residues. Germline assignment: CDR1 MDHEN and CDR2 SYDVKM. Trimming pared 5 bases from V and 0 bases from J, leaving 11 bases between. The CDR3 sequence: CASSPHQSSGNTIYF. The CDR3 nucleotides read TGTGCCAGCAGTCCCCATCAGTCCTCTGGAAACACCATATATTTT.

The V call is TRBV19, the J call TRBJ1-2; D ambiguous. The CDR3 runs to 13 residues. The germline gives CDR1 LNHDA, CDR2 SQIVND (reference sequence). Trimming shortened V by 6 bases and J by 5 bases, and 13 bases separated the two germline ends. The CDR3 region has the DNA TGTGCCAGTAGCCGCCCTGGCAGGTATGGCTACACCTTC. Translation gives CASSRPGRYGYTF. Drawing the rest from reference TRBV19 and TRBJ1-2, the complete variable domain is DGGITQSPKYLFRKEGQNVTLSCEQNLNHDAMYWYRQDPGQGLRLIYYSQIVNDFQKGDIAEGYSVSREKKESFPLTVTSAQKNPTAFYLCASSRPGRYGYTFGSGTRLTVV.

This chain connects TRBV28 to TRBJ1-2; no reliable D call. Between the trimmed V and J ends, which lost 6 bases and 8 bases, there was a span of 19 bases. Germline CDR1 MDHEN, CDR2 SYDVKM. The CDR3 totals 14 residues. CDR3 nucleotide sequence: TGTGCCAGCAGCCTCGCGACCCTTCAGCAGGGCTACACCTTC. Protein product: CASSLATLQQGYTF.

The CDR3 sequence: CASSSHLLARDEQYF. The CDR3 DNA is TGTGCCAGCAGCTCCCACCTACTAGCGAGAGACGAGCAGTACTTC. This chain links TRBV21-1 with TRBJ2-7; TRBD2, the D gene given by the table, was not confirmed from the DNA. TRBV21-1 is a pseudogene. The CDR3 runs 15 residues.

The rearrangement links TRBV15 to TRBJ2-2; D unclear. Trimming left V 0 bases short and J 2 bases short, with 16 bases between. CDR1 is LNHNV, CDR2 YYDKDF, per germline (reference sequence). CDR3 length: 18 residues. The DNA for the CDR3 is TGTGCCACCAGCAGAGATACCCCCAGACCGATTAACACCGGGGAGCTGTTTTTT. This gives the protein CATSRDTPRPINTGELFF.

The genes are TRBV7-2 and TRBJ2-7, with unresolved D. The CDR3 consists of 13 residues. V shed 4 bases and J shed 7 bases, with 14 bases lying between them. Germline CDR1 and CDR2: SGHTA and FQGNSA. CDR3 protein: CASSSPQIGEQYF. The CDR3 region has the DNA TGTGCCAGCAGCTCGCCCCAAATCGGGGAGCAGTACTTC.

J is TRBJ1-1 and V is TRBV18; possibly TRBD1 for D (5 bases). The CDR3 consists of 13 residues. The germline V and J ends were trimmed by 3 bases and 11 bases, with 16 bases remaining between them. Looked up from germline, CDR1 is KGHSH and CDR2 is LQKENI. As DNA, the CDR3 is TGTGCCAGCTCACCGCTCGGTGGGGCAGCCGCTTTCTTT. Its protein is CASSPLGGAAAFF.